The 16 T cell receptor beta chains below all came from one sample that was sequenced in a study of control samples from healthy donors and cancer patients (dated by TCRdb to 2020 to 2021). Library preparation employed the immunoSEQ multiplex PCR assay. Drawn from immuneACCESS, this table holds only the in-frame rearrangements with V and J called that TCRdb kept. Clones are partly lost; checked studies trace under half to an unresolved V gene and leave the rest unexplained. The sample profile shows 150,000 to 200,000 clones; about 91% of them were found once. 2% to 2.5% of the sample is held by the ten biggest clonotypes. Sequenced: blood. All receptors come from a woman between 40 and 50 years old in good health.

This chain links TRBV5-5 with TRBJ2-3; D may be TRBD1 (5 bases). This CDR3 region has 15 residues. Deletions cut 4 bases from V and 0 bases from J, with 12 bases between. The germline gives CDR1 SGHKS, CDR2 YYEKEE (reference sequence). As DNA, the CDR3 is TGTGCCAGCAGCAGGGGCTACACTAGCACAGATACGCAGTATTTT. Protein product: CASSRGYTSTDTQYF.

The chain links TRBV12-5 to TRBJ1-3; D not certain. This CDR3 comprises 14 residues. Trimming pared 0 bases from V and 2 bases from J, leaving 5 bases between. CDR1 LGHNT and CDR2 FRNRAP come from the germline V gene. CDR3 sequence reads: CASGLVGPGNTIYF. The CDR3 coding sequence is TGTGCTAGTGGTTTGGTAGGGCCTGGAAACACCATATATTTT.

This clone was picked up one time. This sequence joins TRBV7-6 and TRBJ1-3; D might be TRBD1 (6 bases). The CDR3 is 18 amino acids. Germline CDR1 reads SGHVS; CDR2 reads FNYEAQ. Trimming shortened V by 0 bases and J by 0 bases, and 15 bases separated the two germline ends. CDR3 amino acids: CASSLAPGHQFSGNTIYF. CDR3 DNA: TGTGCCAGCAGCTTAGCTCCGGGACACCAGTTCTCTGGAAACACCATATATTTT.

This chain uses TRBV3-1 (or the pseudogene TRBV3-2) with TRBJ2-7, with TRBD2 as a possible D gene (5 bases). Trimming stripped 3 bases from V and 5 bases from J, with 14 bases between. The germline V gene has CDR1 LGHDT and CDR2 YNNKEL (reference sequence). This CDR3 comprises 14 residues. The DNA for the CDR3 is TGTGCCAGCAGCCATTTTTATAGCGCCCACGAGCAGTACTTC. Protein: CASSHFYSAHEQYF.

This rearrangement joins TRBV2 to TRBJ2-1; D may be TRBD1 or TRBD2 (5 bases each). From germline, CDR1 is SNHLY and CDR2 FYNNEI. The V and J ends lost 7 bases and 7 bases respectively, with 20 bases between them. The CDR3 consists of 15 residues. The CDR3 protein is CASTERDPKLNEQFF. The DNA for the CDR3 is TGTGCCAGCACCGAGAGGGACCCGAAGTTGAATGAGCAGTTCTTC.

This chain links TRBV7-2 with TRBJ1-3; unclear D gene. Between the trimmed V and J ends, which lost 1 base and 4 bases, there was a span of 5 bases. The CDR3 extends over 13 amino acids. Germline lookup yields CDR1 SGHTA and CDR2 FQGNSA. The CDR3 sequence is CASSLGGGNTIYF. The CDR3 coding sequence is TGTGCCAGCAGCTTAGGAGGAGGAAACACCATATATTTT.

This rearrangement joins TRBV5-1 to TRBJ1-2; 10 bases are a match to TRBD1. Unmatched junction bases numbered 11, after V lost 4 bases and J lost 8 bases. This CDR3 contains 15 residues. Germline V gives CDR1 SGHRS, CDR2 YFSETQ. CDR3 region: CASSPGTGEISGYTF. CDR3 DNA: TGCGCCAGCAGCCCCGGGACAGGGGAAATCTCGGGCTACACCTTC.

This chain links TRBV23-1 with TRBJ1-2, with 8 bases aligning to TRBD1. TRBV23-1 is known as an ORF, though its function is uncertain. The ends lost 10 bases at V and 2 bases at J; junction bases unmatched: 12. This CDR3 is 15 amino acids long. The CDR3 DNA follows: TGCGCCACCTTCGGGGGCAGGGGGCGCAACTATGGCTACACCTTC. Amino acids: CATFGGRGRNYGYTF.

The chain combines TRBV12-3 or TRBV12-4 with TRBJ2-7; D is ambiguous. V was shortened by 6 bases and J by 3 bases, with 12 bases between the two germline ends. The CDR3 runs to 13 residues. The CDR3 nucleotides are TGTGCCAGCAGCCGAGGTAAGGGCTACGAGCAGTACTTC. This codes for CASSRGKGYEQYF.

The chain recombines TRBV7-2 with TRBJ2-5; 9 nucleotides align to TRBD2. The CDR3 loop spans 19 amino acids. J lost 3 bases, V lost 6 bases, and 20 bases had no gene match. From germline, CDR1 is SGHTA and CDR2 FQGNSA. Written as DNA, the CDR3 is TGTGCCAGCAGTTCTCGGCGGGGGGGATCTTACCCCCCTAAAGAGACCCAGTACTTC. This gives the protein CASSSRRGGSYPPKETQYF.

The rearrangement uses TRBV12-3 or TRBV12-4 and TRBJ2-4; D gene unclear. V lost 5 bases, J lost 1 base, and 6 bases lay in between. The CDR3 covers 13 residues. The DNA for the CDR3 is TGTGCCAGCAGTCGGGTGGCCAAAAACATTCAGTACTTC. This translates into CASSRVAKNIQYF.

The V gene is TRBV3-1 (or the pseudogene TRBV3-2), the J gene TRBJ2-5; either TRBD1 or TRBD2 may fit D (6 bases each). The CDR3 is made up of 15 amino acids. Trimming pared 4 bases from V and 4 bases from J, leaving 16 bases between. Germline V gene lookup returns CDR1 LGHDT and CDR2 YNNKEL (reference sequence). CDR3 nucleotide sequence: TGTGCCAGCAGCCCCCGGGGGCTAGCTGCAGAGACCCAGTACTTC. As protein: CASSPRGLAAETQYF.

J is TRBJ2-7 and V is TRBV11-2; the D is unclear. CDR3 length equals 14 residues. CDR1 and CDR2 (germline): SGHAT, FQNNGV. Between the trimmed V and J ends, which lost 2 bases and 4 bases, there was a span of 12 bases. The CDR3 is CASSLSPGSYEQYF. In DNA, the CDR3 is TGTGCCAGCAGCTTATCACCGGGCTCTTACGAGCAGTACTTC.

This clone has more than one count but fewer than ten. DNA of the CDR3: TGCACCAGCAGCCAAGATTTTCGGGGTAGGGCCAATCAGCCCCAGCATTTT. Translating it yields CTSSQDFRGRANQPQHF. The chain combines TRBV1 with TRBJ1-5. TRBV1 is recorded as a pseudogene. This CDR3 region has 17 residues.

The chain is built from TRBV24-1 and TRBJ2-1; 8 bases line up with TRBD2. Per the germline V gene, CDR1 is KGHDR and CDR2 is SFDVKD. CDR3 length: 16 amino acids. The trim removed 6 bases at V and 0 bases at J, leaving 6 bases unmatched. The CDR3 protein is CATSHIGGGSYNEQFF. CDR3 nucleotide sequence: TGTGCCACCAGTCATATCGGGGGGGGCTCCTACAATGAGCAGTTCTTC.

The J gene is TRBJ1-2, the V gene TRBV6-5; the D gene is possibly TRBD1 (6 bases). The V gene lost 2 bases and the J gene lost 4 bases, with 14 bases spanning the gap. Germline V gene sequence: CDR1 MNHEY, CDR2 SVGAGI. The length of the CDR3 is 15 residues. CDR3 loop: CASSYVEGVSYGYTF. CDR3 nucleotides: TGTGCCAGCAGTTACGTAGAGGGGGTGAGCTATGGCTACACCTTC.